This is a list of T cell receptor beta chains from one sample in a study of T cells after yellow fever vaccination. From the 5' RACE reads, TCRdb called clonotypes with MiXCR, one entry per CDR3 protein. The sample includes hundreds of thousands of distinct CDR3 sequences, 7.5% to 9% of them seen just once. The sample in question was CD4+ T cells sorted from PBMCs, obtained 5 days after the yellow fever booster vaccination. These TCRs come from a man aged 18 to 29 who received the YFV17D yellow fever vaccine. Each CDR3 is given with its conserved first and last residue. The D gene is left open where the match is weak. Clone sizes are given selectively: once, few, many, or a class where the clone is expanded.

V gene: TRBV9
J gene: TRBJ2-1
D gene: TRBD2
clone size: few
CDR3 protein: CASSVVGSGAPNEQFF
CDR3 DNA: TGTGCCAGCAGCGTAGTTGGTAGCGGGGCCCCCAATGAGCAGTTCTTC

V gene: TRBV18
J gene: TRBJ1-2
D gene: -
clone size: few
CDR3 protein: CASSPRSLGADYGYTF
CDR3 DNA: TGTGCCAGCTCACCACGGTCGCTCGGGGCTGACTATGGCTACACCTTC

V gene: TRBV7-9
J gene: TRBJ1-2
D gene: -
clone size: -
CDR3 protein: CASSLEGGNSYGYTF
CDR3 DNA: TGTGCCAGCAGCTTAGAAGGGGGGAACAGCTATGGCTACACCTTC

V gene: TRBV19
J gene: TRBJ1-1
D gene: -
clone size: few
CDR3 protein: CASSIPGSYTEAFF
CDR3 DNA: TGTGCCAGTAGTATACCGGGTAGCTACACTGAAGCTTTCTTT

V gene: TRBV20-1
J gene: TRBJ2-1
D gene: TRBD2
clone size: -
CDR3 protein: CSARAQRGAYNEQFF
CDR3 DNA: TGCAGTGCTAGAGCCCAGCGGGGTGCCTACAATGAGCAGTTCTTC

V gene: TRBV3-1
J gene: TRBJ1-2
D gene: -
clone size: -
CDR3 protein: CASSQDQGVMGYGYTF
CDR3 DNA: TGTGCCAGCAGCCAAGATCAGGGCGTAATGGGCTATGGCTACACCTTC

V gene: TRBV5-1
J gene: TRBJ2-3
D gene: -
clone size: few
CDR3 protein: CASSLYRGSTDTQYF
CDR3 DNA: TGCGCCAGCAGCTTGTACCGGGGGAGCACAGATACGCAGTATTTT

V gene: TRBV6-2/TRBV6-3
J gene: TRBJ2-7
D gene: -
clone size: many
CDR3 protein: CASSSRQGYEQYF
CDR3 DNA: TGTGCCAGCAGTTCTCGTCAGGGATACGAGCAGTACTTC

V gene: TRBV6-6
J gene: TRBJ1-5
D gene: -
clone size: -
CDR3 protein: CASSYSGRVHQPQHF
CDR3 DNA: TGTGCCAGCAGTTACTCGGGCAGGGTGCATCAGCCCCAGCATTTT

V gene: TRBV2
J gene: TRBJ1-2
D gene: TRBD1
clone size: few
CDR3 protein: CASSAETGQAGYTF
CDR3 DNA: TGTGCCAGCAGTGCGGAGACAGGGCAGGCTGGCTACACCTTC

V gene: TRBV19
J gene: TRBJ1-5
D gene: TRBD1
clone size: -
CDR3 protein: CASRTGQAGEDQPQHF
CDR3 DNA: TGTGCCAGTAGGACCGGACAGGCGGGGGAGGATCAGCCCCAGCATTTT

V gene: TRBV5-5
J gene: TRBJ1-4
D gene: -
clone size: -
CDR3 protein: CASSLRVLATNEKLFF
CDR3 DNA: TGTGCCAGCAGCTTGAGGGTTTTGGCAACTAATGAAAAACTGTTTTTT

V gene: TRBV5-6
J gene: TRBJ2-1
D gene: -
clone size: many
CDR3 protein: CASSYLTSGDNNEQFF
CDR3 DNA: TGTGCCAGCAGCTATCTAACAAGCGGGGACAACAATGAGCAGTTCTTC

V gene: TRBV4-2
J gene: TRBJ1-3
D gene: TRBD1
clone size: -
CDR3 protein: CASSQDQRQGSGNTIYF
CDR3 DNA: TGTGCCAGCAGCCAAGATCAAAGACAGGGCTCTGGAAACACCATATATTTT

V gene: TRBV11-2
J gene: TRBJ1-6
D gene: TRBD1
clone size: many
CDR3 protein: CASSSRTGGGSPLHF
CDR3 DNA: TGTGCCAGCAGCTCTCGGACAGGGGGTGGGTCACCCCTCCACTTT

V gene: TRBV30
J gene: TRBJ1-1
D gene: TRBD1
clone size: many
CDR3 protein: CAWTIGQGITEAFF
CDR3 DNA: TGTGCCTGGACCATAGGACAGGGGATCACTGAAGCTTTCTTT

V gene: TRBV7-2
J gene: TRBJ2-2
D gene: -
clone size: many
CDR3 protein: CASSLVAAGELFF
CDR3 DNA: TGTGCCAGCAGCTTAGTCGCAGCCGGGGAGCTGTTTTTT

V gene: TRBV5-1
J gene: TRBJ1-4
D gene: -
clone size: -
CDR3 protein: CASSLGQSSNSEKLFF
CDR3 DNA: TGCGCCAGCAGCTTGGGGCAGTCGTCCAACTCTGAAAAACTGTTTTTT

V gene: TRBV7-9
J gene: TRBJ2-3
D gene: TRBD2
clone size: few
CDR3 protein: CASSLARRVAGKDTQYF
CDR3 DNA: TGTGCCAGCAGCTTAGCGAGGAGGGTAGCGGGGAAAGATACGCAGTATTTT

V gene: TRBV12-3/TRBV12-4
J gene: TRBJ1-5
D gene: -
clone size: few
CDR3 protein: CASRRSSNQPQHF
CDR3 DNA: TGTGCCAGCAGACGTAGTAGCAATCAGCCCCAGCATTTT

V gene: TRBV6-5
J gene: TRBJ1-2
D gene: TRBD1
clone size: -
CDR3 protein: CASSYRTGGTYGYTF
CDR3 DNA: TGTGCCAGCAGTTACCGGACAGGGGGTACCTATGGCTACACCTTC

V gene: TRBV12-3/TRBV12-4
J gene: TRBJ2-2
D gene: -
clone size: -
CDR3 protein: CASSFRNRVYGELFF
CDR3 DNA: TGTGCCAGCAGTTTTAGGAACAGGGTGTACGGGGAGCTGTTTTTT

V gene: TRBV20-1
J gene: TRBJ1-4
D gene: TRBD1
clone size: few
CDR3 protein: CSAIDREGEKLFF
CDR3 DNA: TGCAGTGCAATAGACAGGGAAGGTGAAAAACTGTTTTTT

V gene: TRBV7-3
J gene: TRBJ2-1
D gene: TRBD1
clone size: few
CDR3 protein: CASSLNPTGVGSNEQFF
CDR3 DNA: TGTGCCAGCAGCTTAAACCCAACAGGGGTTGGGTCCAATGAGCAGTTCTTC

V gene: TRBV12-3/TRBV12-4
J gene: TRBJ1-4
D gene: TRBD1
clone size: many
CDR3 protein: CASSLSGTGNEKLFF
CDR3 DNA: TGTGCCAGCAGTTTATCCGGGACAGGGAATGAAAAACTGTTTTTT

V gene: TRBV7-2
J gene: TRBJ2-2
D gene: -
clone size: -
CDR3 protein: CASTGGGSVTGELFF
CDR3 DNA: TGTGCCAGCACCGGAGGGGGGTCAGTGACCGGGGAGCTGTTTTTT

V gene: TRBV5-1
J gene: TRBJ2-5
D gene: -
clone size: many
CDR3 protein: CASSFQPRDGGETQYF
CDR3 DNA: TGCGCCAGCAGCTTTCAGCCCCGGGATGGTGGAGAGACCCAGTACTTC

V gene: TRBV6-2/TRBV6-3
J gene: TRBJ1-2
D gene: TRBD1
clone size: few
CDR3 protein: CASSYSFPDRYLYGYTF
CDR3 DNA: TGTGCCAGCAGTTACTCCTTCCCGGACAGGTACCTCTATGGCTACACCTTC

V gene: TRBV30
J gene: TRBJ1-6
D gene: TRBD1
clone size: few
CDR3 protein: CAWTRTGGISPLHF
CDR3 DNA: TGTGCCTGGACTCGGACAGGGGGCATTTCACCCCTCCACTTT

V gene: TRBV5-1
J gene: TRBJ1-1
D gene: -
clone size: few
CDR3 protein: CASSLGGRDGNTEAFF
CDR3 DNA: TGCGCCAGCAGCTTGGGCGGCAGGGACGGAAACACTGAAGCTTTCTTT

V gene: TRBV7-3
J gene: TRBJ2-1
D gene: TRBD2
clone size: few
CDR3 protein: CASSRSGTDVRGYNEQFF
CDR3 DNA: TGTGCCAGCAGCCGAAGCGGGACCGACGTTCGCGGCTACAATGAGCAGTTCTTC

V gene: TRBV7-9
J gene: TRBJ2-5
D gene: -
clone size: few
CDR3 protein: CASSYRLAQETQYF
CDR3 DNA: TGTGCCAGCAGCTACCGGCTCGCACAAGAGACCCAGTACTTC

V gene: TRBV12-3/TRBV12-4
J gene: TRBJ1-6
D gene: -
clone size: many
CDR3 protein: CASSLGRGSYNSPLHF
CDR3 DNA: TGTGCCAGCAGTTTAGGCCGGGGCTCCTATAATTCACCCCTCCACTTT

V gene: TRBV28
J gene: TRBJ1-6
D gene: -
clone size: few
CDR3 protein: CASRSTGTPLHF
CDR3 DNA: TGTGCCAGCAGGTCCACAGGGACCCCCCTCCACTTT

V gene: TRBV6-1
J gene: TRBJ2-6
D gene: -
clone size: -
CDR3 protein: CASSEEGKTGANVLTF
CDR3 DNA: TGTGCCAGCAGTGAGGAGGGAAAGACTGGGGCCAACGTCCTGACTTTC

V gene: TRBV5-5
J gene: TRBJ1-1
D gene: -
clone size: few
CDR3 protein: CASSLDSGGGNTEAFF
CDR3 DNA: TGTGCCAGCAGCTTGGATTCGGGGGGCGGAAACACTGAAGCTTTCTTT

V gene: TRBV19
J gene: TRBJ2-4
D gene: TRBD2
clone size: many
CDR3 protein: CASSIRASGGEGAKNIQYF
CDR3 DNA: TGTGCCAGTAGTATAAGGGCTAGCGGGGGCGAAGGTGCCAAAAACATTCAGTACTTC

V gene: TRBV4-1
J gene: TRBJ2-1
D gene: -
clone size: few
CDR3 protein: CASSQTSSSYNEQFF
CDR3 DNA: TGCGCCAGCAGCCAAACTAGCAGCTCCTACAATGAGCAGTTCTTC

V gene: TRBV4-2
J gene: TRBJ2-5
D gene: TRBD2
clone size: many
CDR3 protein: CASSLGLAGGSETQYF
CDR3 DNA: TGTGCCAGCAGCCTTGGACTAGCGGGGGGTTCAGAGACCCAGTACTTC

V gene: TRBV7-9
J gene: TRBJ1-2
D gene: -
clone size: -
CDR3 protein: CASSFSLANYGYTF
CDR3 DNA: TGTGCCAGCAGCTTTTCTCTAGCTAACTATGGCTACACCTTC

V gene: TRBV6-2/TRBV6-3
J gene: TRBJ1-2
D gene: -
clone size: -
CDR3 protein: CASSYRTEPYGYTF
CDR3 DNA: TGTGCCAGCAGTTACCGGACAGAGCCCTATGGCTACACCTTC

V gene: TRBV18
J gene: TRBJ2-7
D gene: -
clone size: many
CDR3 protein: CASSLLRAYEGEQYF
CDR3 DNA: TGTGCCAGCTCACTTCTAAGGGCTTACGAAGGGGAGCAGTACTTC

V gene: TRBV5-1
J gene: TRBJ2-5
D gene: TRBD1
clone size: -
CDR3 protein: CASSISPGTGIQETQYF
CDR3 DNA: TGCGCCAGCAGCATAAGTCCCGGGACAGGGATCCAAGAGACCCAGTACTTC

V gene: TRBV7-2
J gene: TRBJ2-5
D gene: -
clone size: -
CDR3 protein: CASSLGWEETQYF
CDR3 DNA: TGTGCCAGCAGCTTAGGATGGGAAGAGACCCAGTACTTC

V gene: TRBV7-2
J gene: TRBJ2-7
D gene: TRBD2
clone size: few
CDR3 protein: CASSFEASGVREQYF
CDR3 DNA: TGTGCCAGCAGCTTTGAGGCTAGCGGGGTGAGAGAGCAGTACTTC

V gene: TRBV25-1
J gene: TRBJ2-1
D gene: -
clone size: many
CDR3 protein: CASSVGIYNEQFF
CDR3 DNA: TGTGCCAGCAGTGTAGGTATCTACAATGAGCAGTTCTTC

V gene: TRBV12-3/TRBV12-4
J gene: TRBJ1-2
D gene: TRBD1
clone size: few
CDR3 protein: CASRGQGMIYGYTF
CDR3 DNA: TGTGCCAGCAGGGGACAGGGGATGATCTATGGCTACACCTTC

V gene: TRBV20-1
J gene: TRBJ2-1
D gene: TRBD2
clone size: many
CDR3 protein: CSARVGGAVNEQFF
CDR3 DNA: TGCAGTGCTAGGGTCGGGGGGGCCGTCAATGAGCAGTTCTTC

V gene: TRBV5-1
J gene: TRBJ1-1
D gene: -
clone size: many
CDR3 protein: CASSSLNPGKTEAFF
CDR3 DNA: TGCGCCAGCAGCTCCCTTAACCCAGGGAAAACTGAAGCTTTCTTT

V gene: TRBV9
J gene: TRBJ2-4
D gene: TRBD1
clone size: many
CDR3 protein: CASSAPPGQGKNIQYF
CDR3 DNA: TGTGCCAGCAGCGCCCCCCCGGGACAGGGCAAAAACATTCAGTACTTC

V gene: TRBV20-1
J gene: TRBJ1-1
D gene: -
clone size: many
CDR3 protein: CSASAGYEAFF
CDR3 DNA: TGCAGTGCTAGTGCCGGGTATGAAGCTTTCTTT

V gene: TRBV6-1
J gene: TRBJ1-2
D gene: -
clone size: few
CDR3 protein: CASPGVSSPYGYTF
CDR3 DNA: TGTGCCAGCCCAGGGGTCTCTTCACCCTATGGCTACACCTTC

V gene: TRBV19
J gene: TRBJ2-7
D gene: -
clone size: -
CDR3 protein: CASSTDHTGTYEQYF
CDR3 DNA: TGTGCCAGTAGTACAGATCATACTGGGACCTACGAGCAGTACTTC

V gene: TRBV7-2
J gene: TRBJ2-3
D gene: -
clone size: -
CDR3 protein: CASSLARGHTDTQYF
CDR3 DNA: TGTGCCAGCAGCTTAGCGCGGGGGCACACAGATACGCAGTATTTT

V gene: TRBV20-1
J gene: TRBJ2-5
D gene: -
clone size: -
CDR3 protein: CSARSGLETQYF
CDR3 DNA: TGCAGTGCTAGATCGGGTTTGGAGACCCAGTACTTC